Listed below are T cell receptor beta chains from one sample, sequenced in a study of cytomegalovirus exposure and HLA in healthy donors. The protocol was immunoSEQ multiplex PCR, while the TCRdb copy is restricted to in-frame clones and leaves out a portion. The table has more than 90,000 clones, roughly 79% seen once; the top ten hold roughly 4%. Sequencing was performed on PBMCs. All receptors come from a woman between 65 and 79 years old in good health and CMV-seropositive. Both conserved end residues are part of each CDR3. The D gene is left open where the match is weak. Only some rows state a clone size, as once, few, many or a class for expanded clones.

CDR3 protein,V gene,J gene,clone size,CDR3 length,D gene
CSVRRTGGAETQYF,TRBV29-1,TRBJ2-5,.,14,TRBD1
CASSLNRVEAFF,TRBV28,TRBJ1-1,.,12,.
CASSFQGNTEAFF,TRBV7-9,TRBJ1-1,few,13,.
CAWRKQFYYGYTF,TRBV30,TRBJ1-2,once,13,.
CASSIGGTNYGYTF,TRBV5-1,TRBJ1-2,few,14,.
CASSLDRGKADEKLFF,TRBV5-4,TRBJ1-4,.,16,TRBD1
CASSPGLGGETQYF,TRBV5-1,TRBJ2-5,once,14,TRBD2
CAWRIAGGGETQYF,TRBV30,TRBJ2-5,.,14,TRBD2
CASSSDRWNTEAFF,TRBV7-2,TRBJ1-1,.,14,TRBD1
CASSDSRKGLQGNYGYTF,TRBV13,TRBJ1-2,.,18,.
CASSNGAGVLGNTEAFF,TRBV5-1,TRBJ1-1,.,17,.
CASSPRTSGPPEQYF,TRBV21-1,TRBJ2-7,.,15,.
CASRGTRSGVNTEAFF,TRBV27,TRBJ1-1,.,16,.
CASSSRDRVYYEQYF,TRBV6-6,TRBJ2-7,.,15,TRBD1
CASSGTVERTEAFF,TRBV9,TRBJ1-1,.,14,.
CAWSTSGTSSSYEQYF,TRBV30,TRBJ2-7,.,16,.
CASSQDPYDGAYEQYF,TRBV4-1,.,.,16,.
CASSFGTANTDTQYF,TRBV11-2,TRBJ2-3,once,15,TRBD1
CASSLDGRGSYEQYF,TRBV7-2,TRBJ2-7,few,15,TRBD2
CASSNLEQGSTEAFF,TRBV28,TRBJ1-1,.,15,.
CASSVGDSGIYEQYF,TRBV9,TRBJ2-7,.,15,TRBD2
CASSLGTGNGYTF,TRBV11-2,TRBJ1-2,once,13,TRBD1
CSSSPTGTGGVYGYTF,TRBV7-9,TRBJ1-2,.,16,TRBD1
CASSMSNEQFF,TRBV19,TRBJ2-1,.,11,.
CASSSTFKGAAETQYF,TRBV7-9,TRBJ2-5,.,16,TRBD1
CASSPGLAAYNEQFF,TRBV7-2,TRBJ2-1,.,15,TRBD2
CASSPNLQGVGTEAFF,TRBV4-1,TRBJ1-1,few,16,TRBD1
CASSLAMLGGTEAFF,TRBV7-8,TRBJ1-1,few,15,.